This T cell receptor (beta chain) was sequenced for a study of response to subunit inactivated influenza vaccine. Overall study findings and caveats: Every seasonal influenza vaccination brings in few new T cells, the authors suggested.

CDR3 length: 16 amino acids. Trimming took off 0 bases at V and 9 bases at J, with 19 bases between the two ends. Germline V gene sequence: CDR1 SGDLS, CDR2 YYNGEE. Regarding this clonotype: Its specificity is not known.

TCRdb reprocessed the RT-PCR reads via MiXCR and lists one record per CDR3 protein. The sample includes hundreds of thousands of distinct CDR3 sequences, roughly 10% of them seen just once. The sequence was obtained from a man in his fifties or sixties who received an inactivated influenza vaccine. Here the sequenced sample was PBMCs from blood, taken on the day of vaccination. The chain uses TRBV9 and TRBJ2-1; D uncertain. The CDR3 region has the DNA TGTGCCAGCAGCGTAGCTGGTAACAGAAACGTCGCTGAGCAGTTCTTC. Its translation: CASSVAGNRNVAEQFF.